The 9 T cell receptor beta chains listed next were all sequenced from one sample in a study of human T cells and chemical hapten exposure. TCRdb re-derived calls from the RACE reads in MiXCR, one entry per CDR3 protein. The data contain under 200,000 distinct CDR3 sequences, about 14% of them singletons. Time point denoted: patch test 1, 2 weeks after DPC sensitization. Treatment: therapeutic diphenylcyclopropenone sensitization with weekly scalp DPC. The sequencing here drew on whole blood, taken in connection with sensitization to the hapten diphenylcyclopropenone (DPC). The receptors shown here come from a woman in her twenties or thirties with alopecia areata. Some clones in this sample may be carry-over from other donors' samples.

This clonotype was seen at least ten times. The chain joins TRBV7-8 to TRBJ1-2; no firm D call. CDR1 and CDR2 from the germline V gene are SGHVS and FQNEAQ. V was trimmed by 0 bases and J by 8 bases, leaving 13 bases between them. The CDR3 is made up of 14 amino acids. CDR3: CASSLAGGNVGYTF. Written as DNA, the CDR3 is TGTGCCAGCAGCTTAGCCGGCGGGAACGTGGGCTACACCTTC.

DNA for the CDR3: TGTGCCAGCGGGACAGGGCCAGAAAAACTGTTTTTT. It codes for CASGTGPEKLFF. J is TRBJ1-4 and V is TRBV28; 9 nucleotides agree with TRBD1. CDR3 size: 12 residues. V gave up 8 bases and J gave up 8 bases; unmatched junction bases: 3. Germline CDR1 reads MDHEN; CDR2 reads SYDVKM.

The rearrangement uses TRBV5-5 and TRBJ1-1; tentatively, D is TRBD1 (5 bases). Germline V gene lookup returns CDR1 SGHKS and CDR2 YYEKEE (reference sequence). The CDR3 is 14 residues long. V lost 0 bases, J lost 8 bases, and 14 bases lay in between. The CDR3 here is CASSLGLAGAEAFF. CDR3 coding DNA: TGTGCCAGCAGCTTGGGTTTGGCCGGGGCCGAAGCTTTCTTT.

The sample holds many counts of this clonotype. The chain joins TRBV14 to TRBJ1-3; D gene unclear. V lost 0 bases and J lost 4, with 10 bases in between. The length of the CDR3 is 15 residues. Germline V gene data show CDR1 as SGHDN and CDR2 as FVKESK. This CDR3 reads CASSQDLFQGNTIYF. The CDR3 DNA is TGTGCCAGCAGCCAAGATTTATTTCAGGGAAACACCATATATTTT.

The chain is built from TRBV6-6 and TRBJ2-7; 7 positions match TRBD2. The CDR3 extends over 15 amino acids. The germline CDR1 and CDR2 sequences are MNHNY and SVGAGI (reference sequence). J gave up 5 bases and V 6 bases, and 13 bases lay outside the gene matches. The CDR3 is CASSPAVSGTDEQYF. Written as DNA, the CDR3 is TGTGCCAGCAGCCCGGCAGTAAGCGGGACGGACGAGCAGTACTTC.

This clonotype was observed a few times. This chain uses TRBV6-2 or TRBV6-3 with TRBJ2-7, with 10 nucleotides matching TRBD2. V dropped 7 bases and J dropped 11; count of bases not matched to a gene: 11. Germline V gives CDR1 MNHEY, CDR2 SVGEGT. The CDR3 contains 13 residues. In DNA, the CDR3 is TGTGCCAGCAACGGGGCTAGCGGGAGCCCCGAGTACTTC. Its translation: CASNGASGSPEYF.

This CDR3 reads CASSFPGTGKNIQYF. The CDR3, as DNA: TGTGCCAGCAGCTTCCCCGGGACAGGCAAAAACATTCAGTACTTC. V gene TRBV7-2 combines with J gene TRBJ2-4, with 8 bases that match TRBD1. Germline lookup yields CDR1 SGHTA and CDR2 FQGNSA. This CDR3 is built from 15 residues. With V trimmed by 3 bases and J by 3 bases, 4 bases remained unmatched.

This chain uses TRBV29-1 with TRBJ1-2; no clear D gene. The CDR3 covers 14 residues. Between the trimmed V and J ends, which lost 3 bases and 7 bases, there was a span of 18 bases. CDR1 SQVTM and CDR2 ANQGSEA come from the germline V gene. As DNA, the CDR3 is TGCAGCGTTGATGGAGAGGGCCCGGGAGTTGGCTACACCTTC. Its protein is CSVDGEGPGVGYTF.

This clonotype has just a few counts. The chain employs TRBV4-1 and TRBJ2-1, with 8 bases matching TRBD1. The V gene's germline CDR1 is MGHRA and CDR2 YSYEKL. V lost 0 bases, J lost 3 bases, and 4 bases stayed unmatched. The CDR3 sequence is 16 residues long. DNA for the CDR3: TGCGCCAGCAGCCAAGACCAGGGGGCTAACTACAATGAGCAGTTCTTC. Translating it yields CASSQDQGANYNEQFF.